The clone carrying this T cell receptor (beta chain) was seen a few times. This specimen comes from a study of vaccination and CD4 T cells after COVID-19. At the level of the study: SARS-CoV-2 PCR on nasal swabs had been positive for the convalescent patients; several were mild and one was severe. Taking of post-vaccine samples occurred a median 72 days after dose two (range 14 to 241). Each of a few convalescent patients provided samples at day 14 and again at days 161 to 241 post-vaccination.

The CDR3 runs 12 residues. Germline CDR1 reads MDHEN; CDR2 reads SYDVKM. Trimming shortened V by 6 bases and J by 15 bases, and 18 bases separated the two germline ends. The time point was: late sampling 161 to 241 days after vaccination in a few convalescent patients. One entry per CDR3 protein, called by TCRdb with MiXCR from the PCR reads. The sample contains 25,000 to 35,000 distinct CDR3 sequences, 49% of which appear only once. The chain links TRBV28 to TRBJ2-1; D perhaps matches TRBD2 (6 bases). The source of this sequence is a human donor who had recovered from COVID-19. Sequences were derived from CD4+ T cells from blood, sampled about 7 months after SARS-CoV-2 vaccination. The CDR3 region is CASSPLRELGFF. Written as DNA, the CDR3 is TGTGCCAGCAGCCCCCTCCGGGAGTTGGGGTTCTTC. The full variable domain, with the rest looked up from reference TRBV28 and TRBJ2-1, is DVKVTQSSRYLVKRTGEKVFLECVQDMDHENMFWYRQDPGLGLRLIYFSYDVKMKEKGDIPEGYSVSREKKERFSLILESASTNQTSMYLCASSPLRELGFFGPGTRLTVL.